This section outlines one T cell receptor (beta chain) sequence together with its context. The data belong to a study of Tregs in tolerant kidney transplant recipients. TCRdb's copy holds only in-frame clones and misses some; the assay was immunoSEQ multiplex PCR. The sample has 85,000 to 95,000 clones; roughly nine tenths are singletons. CD4+CD25+CD127- Tregs, CD4+CD25- non-Tregs, CD4 and CD8 cells were sorted. This CDR3 is built from 14 residues. Germline-derived CDR1 and CDR2 are MNHEY and SMNVEV (reference sequence). V gave up 7 bases and J gave up 0 bases, with 13 bases separating them. This TCR came from a human donor in good health. The gene calls are TRBV27 and TRBJ2-7, with D possibly matching TRBD2 (6 bases). Input material: CD8+ T cells from blood. The DNA for the CDR3 is TGTGCCAGCACTCCCGCGGGGAGCTCCTACGAGCAGTACTTC. Residues: CASTPAGSSYEQYF.